The sample holds many counts of the clone carrying this T cell receptor beta chain. Antigen: not known. Germline values: CDR1 MNHEY, CDR2 SVGEGT. V shed 1 base and J shed 8 bases, with 13 bases lying between them. The CDR3 has 14 residues. They built TCR cDNA with 5'RACE template switching, a step that put in a universal primer site and UMIs. TCRdb redid the calling of the 5' RACE reads with MiXCR, one entry per CDR3 protein. The repertoire includes some 200,000 distinct CDR3 sequences, 3% to 4% of them detected once, and about 3.3% sits in the top ten. This sample stems from a study of T cells after yellow fever vaccination. At the level of the study: SMART-Seq v4 Ultra Low Input handled preparation of low-cell-number fractions. The study, taken as a whole, reports: Though weaker, the secondary response peaked faster, on day 5 versus 15.

The chain couples TRBV6-2 or TRBV6-3 to TRBJ2-3; no clear D gene. This sample comprised CD4+ T cells sorted from PBMCs, obtained 10 days after the yellow fever booster vaccination. This receptor was taken from a man aged 18 to 29 who received the YFV17D yellow fever vaccine. The DNA of the CDR3 is TGTGCCAGCAGTTACTTGGCTATTGGTGCTACGCAGTATTTT. This encodes CASSYLAIGATQYF.